This TCR beta chain emerged from a study of CD4 and CD8 cells across lung adenocarcinoma regions. TCRdb re-called the PCR reads with MiXCR, one entry per CDR3 protein. The profile shows over 4,500 distinct CDR3 sequences, 45% to 50% of them singletons. The CDR3 totals 16 residues. Localized lung adenocarcinoma, a non-small cell lung cancer, affected the donors. Sequences were obtained from CD4+ T cells from the margin of a lung tumor. V usage is TRBV12-3 or TRBV12-4 and J usage is TRBJ2-3; 7 bases are a match to TRBD1. The DNA end lines up better with TRBJ2-1; the J call may be wrong. The clonotype was recovered from a male donor with lung adenocarcinoma. The CD4 and CD8 labels of this study may be unreliable. The CDR3 bases are TGTGCCAGCAGTTACCGACAGGGTGGCTCCTACAATGAGCAGTTCTTC. Translation: CASSYRQGGSYNEQFF.